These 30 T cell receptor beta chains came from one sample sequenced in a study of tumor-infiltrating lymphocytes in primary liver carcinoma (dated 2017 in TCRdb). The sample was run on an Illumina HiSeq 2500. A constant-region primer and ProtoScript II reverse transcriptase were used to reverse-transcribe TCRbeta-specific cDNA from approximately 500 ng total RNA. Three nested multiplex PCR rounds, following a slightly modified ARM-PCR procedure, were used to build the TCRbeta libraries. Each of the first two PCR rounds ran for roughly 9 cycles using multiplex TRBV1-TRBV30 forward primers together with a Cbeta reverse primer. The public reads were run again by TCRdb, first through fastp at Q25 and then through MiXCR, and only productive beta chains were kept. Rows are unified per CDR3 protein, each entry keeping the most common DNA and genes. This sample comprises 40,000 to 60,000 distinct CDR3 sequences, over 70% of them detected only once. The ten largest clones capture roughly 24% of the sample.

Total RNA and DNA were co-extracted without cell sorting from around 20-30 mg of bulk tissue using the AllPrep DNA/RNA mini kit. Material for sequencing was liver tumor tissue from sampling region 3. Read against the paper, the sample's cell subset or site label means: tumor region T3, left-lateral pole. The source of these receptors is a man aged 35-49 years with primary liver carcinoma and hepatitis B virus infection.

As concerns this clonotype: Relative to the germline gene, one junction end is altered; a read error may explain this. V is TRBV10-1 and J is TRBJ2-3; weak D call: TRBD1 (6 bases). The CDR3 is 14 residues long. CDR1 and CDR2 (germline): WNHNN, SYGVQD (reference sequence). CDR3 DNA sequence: TGCGCCAGCAATGAGTTCCAGGGGACAGATACGCAGTATTTT. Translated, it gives CASNEFQGTDTQYF.

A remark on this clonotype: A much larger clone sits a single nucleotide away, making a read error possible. This chain's CDR3 is CASSRVTGYSNQSQHF. The CDR3 nucleotides are TGTGCCAGCAGCCGCGTGACAGGGTATAGCAATCAGTCCCAGCATTTT. The chain has TRBV7-9 and TRBJ1-5, with TRBD1 matching over 7 bases. CDR1 is SEHNR, CDR2 FQNEAQ, per germline (reference sequence). The CDR3 consists of 16 residues. The full variable domain, its missing parts supplied by reference TRBV7-9 and TRBJ1-5, is DTGVSQNPRHKITKRGQNVTFRCDPISEHNRLYWYRQTLGQGPEFLTYFQNEAQLEKSRLLSDRFSAERPKGSFSTLEIQRTEQGDSAMYLCASSRVTGYSNQSQHFGDGTRLSIL.

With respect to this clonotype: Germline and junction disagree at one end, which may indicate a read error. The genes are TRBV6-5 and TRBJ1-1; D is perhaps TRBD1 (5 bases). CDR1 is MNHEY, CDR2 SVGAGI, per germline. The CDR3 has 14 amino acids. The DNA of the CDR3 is TGTGCCAGCAGCTTCCTCGGCAGGGCTTCTGATGCTTTCTTT. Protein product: CASSFLGRASDAFF.

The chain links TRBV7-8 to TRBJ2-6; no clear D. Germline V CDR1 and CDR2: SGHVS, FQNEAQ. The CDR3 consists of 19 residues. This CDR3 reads CGSSLKASVDASGANVLTF. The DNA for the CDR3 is TGTGGTAGCAGCTTAAAAGCAAGCGTCGACGCCTCTGGGGCCAACGTCCTGACTTTC.

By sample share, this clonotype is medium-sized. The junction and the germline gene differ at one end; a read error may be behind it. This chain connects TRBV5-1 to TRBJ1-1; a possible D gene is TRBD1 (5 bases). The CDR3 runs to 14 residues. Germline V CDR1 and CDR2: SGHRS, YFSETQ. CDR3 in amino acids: CASTLGGSSTEAFF. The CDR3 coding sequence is TGCGCCAGCACCTTGGGGGGAAGCTCGACTGAAGCTTTCTTT.

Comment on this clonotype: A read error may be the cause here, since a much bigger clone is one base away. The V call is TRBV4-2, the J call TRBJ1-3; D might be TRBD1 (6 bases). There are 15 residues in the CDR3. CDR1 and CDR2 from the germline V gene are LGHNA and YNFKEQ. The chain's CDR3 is CAGSQDGGPGNTIYF. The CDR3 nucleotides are TGTGCCGGCAGCCAAGATGGGGGCCCTGGAAACACCATATATTTT.

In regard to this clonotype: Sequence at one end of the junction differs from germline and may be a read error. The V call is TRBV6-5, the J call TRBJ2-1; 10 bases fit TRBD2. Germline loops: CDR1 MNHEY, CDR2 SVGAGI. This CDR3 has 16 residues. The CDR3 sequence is CASSYNPLAGANEQFF. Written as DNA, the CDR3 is TGTGCTAGCAGTTATAATCCGCTAGCGGGAGCCAATGAGCAGTTCTTC.

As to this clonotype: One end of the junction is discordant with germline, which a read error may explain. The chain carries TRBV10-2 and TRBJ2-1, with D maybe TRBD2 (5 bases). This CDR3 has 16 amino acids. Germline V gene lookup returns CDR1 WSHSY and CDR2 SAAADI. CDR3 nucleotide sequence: TGCGCCGGCAGTGAGTCGAGGGCTCGCGGTTACAATGAGCAGTTCTTC. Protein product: CAGSESRARGYNEQFF.

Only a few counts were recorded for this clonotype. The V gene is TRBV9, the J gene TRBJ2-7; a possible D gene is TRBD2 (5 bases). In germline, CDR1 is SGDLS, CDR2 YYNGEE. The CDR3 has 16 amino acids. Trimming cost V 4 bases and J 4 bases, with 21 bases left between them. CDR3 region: CASSFNPGSVFYEQYF. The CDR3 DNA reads TGTGCCAGCAGCTTCAATCCGGGGAGTGTGTTTTACGAGCAGTACTTC.

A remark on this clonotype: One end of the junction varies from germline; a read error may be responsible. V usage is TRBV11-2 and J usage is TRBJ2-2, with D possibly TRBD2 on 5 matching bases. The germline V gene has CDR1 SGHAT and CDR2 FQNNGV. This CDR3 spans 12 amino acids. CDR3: CASNTNTGELFF. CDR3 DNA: TGTGCCAGTAACACAAACACCGGGGAACTGTTTTTT.

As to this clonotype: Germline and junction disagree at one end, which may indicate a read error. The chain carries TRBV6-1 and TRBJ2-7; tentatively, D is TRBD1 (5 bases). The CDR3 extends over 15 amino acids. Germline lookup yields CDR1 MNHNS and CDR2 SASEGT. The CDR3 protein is CASSRVELGPCEQYF. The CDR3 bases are TGTGCTAGCAGTCGCGTAGAATTGGGGCCCTGCGAGCAGTACTTC.

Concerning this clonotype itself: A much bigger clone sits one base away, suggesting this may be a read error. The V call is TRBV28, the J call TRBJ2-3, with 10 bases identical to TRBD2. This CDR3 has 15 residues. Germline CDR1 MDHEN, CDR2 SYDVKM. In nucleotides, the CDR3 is TGTACCAGCAGCCAGCGGGAGGGCCATACAGATACGCAGTATTTT. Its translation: CTSSQREGHTDTQYF.

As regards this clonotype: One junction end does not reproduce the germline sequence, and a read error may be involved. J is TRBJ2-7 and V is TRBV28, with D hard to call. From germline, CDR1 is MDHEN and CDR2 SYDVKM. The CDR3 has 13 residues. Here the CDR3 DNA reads TGTGCCATCTCCCGCCGATTCGTCAACGAGCAGTATTTC. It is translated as CAISRRFVNEQYF.

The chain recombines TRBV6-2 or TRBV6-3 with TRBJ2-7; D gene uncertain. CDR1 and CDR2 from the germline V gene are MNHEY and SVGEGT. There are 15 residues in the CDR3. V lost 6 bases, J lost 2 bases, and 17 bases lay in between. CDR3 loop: CASRGEWDLTYEQYF. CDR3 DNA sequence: TGTGCCAGCAGAGGCGAGTGGGATCTAACCTACGAGCAGTACTTC.

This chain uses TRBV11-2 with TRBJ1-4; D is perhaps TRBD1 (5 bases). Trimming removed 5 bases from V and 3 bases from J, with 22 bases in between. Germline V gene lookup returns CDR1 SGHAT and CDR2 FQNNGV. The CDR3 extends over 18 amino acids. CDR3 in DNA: TGTGCCAGCAGCATCGGCCCCCGGGACGGGCGATCTAATGAAAAACTGTTTTTT. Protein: CASSIGPRDGRSNEKLFF.

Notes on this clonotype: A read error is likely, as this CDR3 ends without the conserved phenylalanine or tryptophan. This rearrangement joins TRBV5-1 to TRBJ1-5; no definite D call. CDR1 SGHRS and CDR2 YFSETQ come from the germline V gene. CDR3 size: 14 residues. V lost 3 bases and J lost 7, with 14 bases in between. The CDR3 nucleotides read TGCGCCAGCAGCTCAGGACTTCTCGGGCAGCCCCAGCATTTA. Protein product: CASSSGLLGQPQHL.

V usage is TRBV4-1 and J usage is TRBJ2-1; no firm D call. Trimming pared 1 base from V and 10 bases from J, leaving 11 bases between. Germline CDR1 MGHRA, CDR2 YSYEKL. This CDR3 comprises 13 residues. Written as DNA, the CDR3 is TGCGCCAGCAGCCAAGGGGAACACTACGAGCAGTTCTTC. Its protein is CASSQGEHYEQFF.

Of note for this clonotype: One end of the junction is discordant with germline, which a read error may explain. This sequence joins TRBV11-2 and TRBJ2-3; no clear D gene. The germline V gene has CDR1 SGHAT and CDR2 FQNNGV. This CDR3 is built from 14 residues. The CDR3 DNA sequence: TGTGTCAGCAGCCCGGGCTCCCCGTCAGAAACACAGTATTTT. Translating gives CVSSPGSPSETQYF.

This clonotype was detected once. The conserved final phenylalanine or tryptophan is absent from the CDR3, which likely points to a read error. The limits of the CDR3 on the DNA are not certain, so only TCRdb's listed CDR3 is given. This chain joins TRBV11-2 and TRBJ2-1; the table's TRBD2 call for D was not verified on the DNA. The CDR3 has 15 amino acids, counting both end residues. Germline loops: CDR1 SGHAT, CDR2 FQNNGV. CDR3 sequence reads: CASVLGDLRGHEQSL.

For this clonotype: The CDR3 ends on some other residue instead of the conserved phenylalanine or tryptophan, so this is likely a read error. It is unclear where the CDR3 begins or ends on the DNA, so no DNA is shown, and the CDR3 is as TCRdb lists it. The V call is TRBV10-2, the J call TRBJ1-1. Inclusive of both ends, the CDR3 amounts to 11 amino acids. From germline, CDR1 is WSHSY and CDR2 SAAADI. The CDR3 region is CASQDLTETFS.

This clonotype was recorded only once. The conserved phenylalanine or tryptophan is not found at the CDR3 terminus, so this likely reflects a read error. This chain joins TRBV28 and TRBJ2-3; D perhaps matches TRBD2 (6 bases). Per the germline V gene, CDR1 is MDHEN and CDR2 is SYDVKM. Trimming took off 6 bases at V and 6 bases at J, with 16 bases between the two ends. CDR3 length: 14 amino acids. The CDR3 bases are TGTGCCAGCAGGGGACTGGGGGTAACGGATACGCAGTATTAT. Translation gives CASRGLGVTDTQYY.

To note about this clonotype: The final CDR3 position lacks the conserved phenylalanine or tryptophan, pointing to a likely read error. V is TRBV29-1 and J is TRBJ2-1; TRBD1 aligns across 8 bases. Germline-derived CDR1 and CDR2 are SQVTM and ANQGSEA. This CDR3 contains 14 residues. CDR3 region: CSAISGTGNNVQFS. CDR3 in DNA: TGCAGCGCCATCTCCGGGACAGGCAACAATGTGCAGTTCTCC.

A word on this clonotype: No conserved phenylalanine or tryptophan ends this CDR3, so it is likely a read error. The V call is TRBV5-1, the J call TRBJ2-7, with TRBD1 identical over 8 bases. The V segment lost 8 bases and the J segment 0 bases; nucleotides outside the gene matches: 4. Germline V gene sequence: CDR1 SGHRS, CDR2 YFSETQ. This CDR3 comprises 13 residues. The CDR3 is CASTTGASYEQYI. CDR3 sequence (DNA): TGCGCCAGTACGACAGGGGCCTCCTACGAGCAGTACATC.

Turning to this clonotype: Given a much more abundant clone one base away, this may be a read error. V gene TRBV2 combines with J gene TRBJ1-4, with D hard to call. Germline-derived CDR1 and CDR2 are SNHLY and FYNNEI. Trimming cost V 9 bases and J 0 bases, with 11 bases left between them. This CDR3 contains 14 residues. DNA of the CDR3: TGTGCCAGAAGGGCCACGACAACTAATGAAAAACTGTTTTTT. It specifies CARRATTTNEKLFF.

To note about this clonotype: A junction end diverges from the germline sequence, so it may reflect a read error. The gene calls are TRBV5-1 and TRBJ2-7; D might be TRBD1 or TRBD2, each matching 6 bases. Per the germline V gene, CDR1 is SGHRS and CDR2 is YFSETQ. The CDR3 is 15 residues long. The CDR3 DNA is TGCGTCAGCAGCTTGGAGGGGACATGGGTCGGCGAGCAGTACTTC. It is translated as CVSSLEGTWVGEQYF.

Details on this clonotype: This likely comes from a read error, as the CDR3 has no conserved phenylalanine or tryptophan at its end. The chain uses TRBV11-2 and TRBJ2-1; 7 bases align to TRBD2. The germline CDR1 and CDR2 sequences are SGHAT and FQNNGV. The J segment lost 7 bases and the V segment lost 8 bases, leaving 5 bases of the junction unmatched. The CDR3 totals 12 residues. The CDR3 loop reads CASDISGNEQFI. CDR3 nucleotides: TGTGCCAGCGACATTAGCGGGAATGAGCAGTTCATC.

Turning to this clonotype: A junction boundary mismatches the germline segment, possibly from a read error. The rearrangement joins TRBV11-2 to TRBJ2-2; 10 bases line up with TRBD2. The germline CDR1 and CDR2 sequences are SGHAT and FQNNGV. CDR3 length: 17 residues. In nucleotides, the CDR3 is TGTGCCAGCAGCAGAGGACTAGCGGAGCGGAACACCGGGGAGCTACTTTTT. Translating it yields CASSRGLAERNTGELLF.

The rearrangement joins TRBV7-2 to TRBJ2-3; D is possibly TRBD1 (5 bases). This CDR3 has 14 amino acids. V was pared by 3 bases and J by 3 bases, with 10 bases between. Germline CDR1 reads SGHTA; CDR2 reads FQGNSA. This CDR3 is CTSSLQGTTDTQYF. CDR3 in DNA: TGTACCAGCAGCTTGCAGGGCACGACAGATACGCAGTATTTT.

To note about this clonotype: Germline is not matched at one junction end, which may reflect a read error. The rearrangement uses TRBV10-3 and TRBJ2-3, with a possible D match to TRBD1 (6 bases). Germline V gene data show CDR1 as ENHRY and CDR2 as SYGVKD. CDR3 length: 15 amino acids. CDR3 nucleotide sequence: TGTGCCATCGGCCCCAGGGGTACCCTCACAGATACACAGTATTTT. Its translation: CAIGPRGTLTDTQYF.

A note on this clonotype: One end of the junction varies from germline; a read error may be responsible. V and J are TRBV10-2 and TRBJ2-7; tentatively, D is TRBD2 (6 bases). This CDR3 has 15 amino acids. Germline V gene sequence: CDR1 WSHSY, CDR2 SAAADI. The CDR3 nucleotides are TGCGCCAGCAGCCACGGACTATCGGGAGAAGACGAGCAATACTTC. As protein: CASSHGLSGEDEQYF.